One sample yielded the 10 T cell receptor beta chains listed below, sequenced in a study of long-term antiretroviral therapy in people with HIV. The libraries were made with immunoSEQ v3.0 at survey level. The protocol was immunoSEQ multiplex PCR, while the TCRdb copy is restricted to in-frame clones and leaves out a portion. The table has 35,000 or so clones, approximately 85% seen once. The source material was unsorted PBMCs, sampled 2.2 years after starting antiretroviral therapy. The receptors stem from a man younger than 35 with HIV.

This clone was seen only a few times. The chain uses TRBV30 and TRBJ1-5, with D hard to call. The CDR3 runs to 14 residues. CDR1 GTSNPN and CDR2 SVGIG come from the germline V gene (reference sequence). V was trimmed by 0 bases and J by 4 bases, leaving 10 bases between them. As DNA, the CDR3 is TGTGCCTGGAGTGTGGGGATGTGGAATCAGCCCCAGCATTTT. Its translation is CAWSVGMWNQPQHF. Based on the CDR3 plus reference TRBV30 and TRBJ1-5, the full variable domain is SQTIHQWPATLVQPVGSPLSLECTVEGTSNPNLYWYRQAAGRGLQLLFYSVGIGQISSEVPQNLSASRPQDRQFILSSKKLLLSDSGFYLCAWSVGMWNQPQHFGDGTRLSIL.

The chain recombines TRBV5-4 with TRBJ1-6; TRBD1 agrees at 8 bases. Germline CDR1 SGHNT, CDR2 YYREEE (reference sequence). Germline trimming cut 4 bases from V and 8 bases from J; bases unmatched to any gene: 2. The CDR3 is 13 amino acids. The CDR3 sequence is CASSGGQDSPLHF. The DNA for the CDR3 is TGTGCCAGCAGCGGGGGACAGGATTCACCCCTCCACTTT.

The chain employs TRBV6-6 and TRBJ1-1; a weak D match, TRBD1 (6 bases). Trimming left V 5 bases short and J 3 bases short, with 10 bases between. The CDR3 runs to 13 residues. Germline V CDR1 and CDR2: MNHNY, SVGAGI (reference sequence). CDR3 loop: CASSPGQYTEAFF. CDR3 nucleotide sequence: TGTGCCAGCAGTCCAGGACAGTACACTGAAGCTTTCTTT.

The rearrangement links TRBV14 to TRBJ2-7, with 10 bases matching TRBD1. Losses at the gene ends were 8 bases for V and 6 bases for J; bases not matched to a gene: 7. Germline lookup yields CDR1 SGHDN and CDR2 FVKESK. The CDR3 consists of 13 residues. CDR3 residues: CASGSGTGAEQYF. CDR3 bases: TGTGCCAGCGGGTCGGGGACAGGGGCCGAGCAGTACTTC.

This chain joins TRBV6-6 and TRBJ1-1; D gene uncertain. The CDR3 is 14 residues long. The V end was cut by 2 bases, the J end by 3 bases, with 10 bases between. CDR1 is MNHNY, CDR2 SVGAGI, per germline (reference sequence). The CDR3 sequence is CASSYGGSDTEAFF. The CDR3 nucleotides read TGTGCCAGCAGTTACGGAGGGTCGGACACTGAAGCTTTCTTT.

The chain recombines TRBV10-3 with TRBJ1-2; no clear D. Trimming took 7 bases from V and 1 from J, leaving 19 bases between them. CDR3 length: 16 amino acids. Germline V gives CDR1 ENHRY, CDR2 SYGVKD. Here the CDR3 DNA reads TGTGCCATCACCAGATCAGACCGGGGAATTAACTATGGCTACACCTTC. It codes for CAITRSDRGINYGYTF.

The chain carries TRBV7-9 and TRBJ2-1, with D maybe TRBD2 (5 bases). Germline V CDR1 and CDR2: SEHNR, FQNEAQ (reference sequence). This CDR3 is 16 amino acids long. Trimming cost V 4 bases and J 2 bases, with 15 bases left between them. CDR3 nucleotide sequence: TGTGCCAGCAGCTCACCGAGGGCGGCGGCCTACAATGAGCAGTTCTTC. Protein product: CASSSPRAAAYNEQFF.

The rearrangement joins TRBV12-2 to TRBJ2-7; TRBD2, the D gene given by the table, was not confirmed from the DNA. TRBV12-2 is a known pseudogene. The CDR3 consists of 15 residues. The CDR3 DNA is TGTGCAAGTCGCTTAGCGGAGCGGGAACCCTACGAGCAGTACTTC. Its protein is CASRLAEREPYEQYF.

This chain links TRBV2 with TRBJ2-1; tentative D call: TRBD2 (6 bases). V was clipped by 5 bases and J by 2 bases, with 16 bases between them. CDR1 is SNHLY, CDR2 FYNNEI, per germline. This CDR3 has 16 amino acids. The CDR3 region is CASSQHSGGTYNEQFF. In DNA form, the CDR3 reads TGTGCCAGCAGTCAACATAGCGGAGGGACCTACAATGAGCAGTTCTTC.

The chain combines TRBV6-5 with TRBJ1-1; the D is unclear. Germline assignment: CDR1 MNHEY and CDR2 SVGAGI. Trimming stripped 0 bases from V and 6 bases from J, with 8 bases between. This CDR3 is built from 13 residues. CDR3: CASSYSVGAEAFF. CDR3 bases: TGTGCCAGCAGTTACTCGGTCGGGGCTGAAGCTTTCTTT.